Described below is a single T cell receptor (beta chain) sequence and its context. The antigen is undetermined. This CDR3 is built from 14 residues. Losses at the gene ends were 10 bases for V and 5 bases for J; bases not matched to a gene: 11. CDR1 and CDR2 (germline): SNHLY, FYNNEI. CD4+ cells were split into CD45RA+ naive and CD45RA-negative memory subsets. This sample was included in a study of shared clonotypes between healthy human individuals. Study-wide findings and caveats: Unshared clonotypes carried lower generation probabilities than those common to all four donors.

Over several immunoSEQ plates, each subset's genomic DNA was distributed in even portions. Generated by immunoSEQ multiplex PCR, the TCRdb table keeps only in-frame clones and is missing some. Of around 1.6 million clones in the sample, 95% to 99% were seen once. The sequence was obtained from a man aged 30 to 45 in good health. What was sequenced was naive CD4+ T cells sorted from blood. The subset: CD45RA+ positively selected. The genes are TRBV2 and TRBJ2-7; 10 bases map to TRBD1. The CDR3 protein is CAILDRDRGNEQYF. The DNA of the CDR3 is TGTGCCATACTGGACCGGGACAGGGGCAACGAGCAGTACTTC.